This T cell receptor beta chain was recovered during a study of CD8 T cells in Susac syndrome. CD8+ and CD4+ T cells from blood underwent TCR beta sequencing. The Susac syndrome patients fit the recently defined diagnostic criteria for definite or probable disease. RNA totalling about 0.5 to 1 ug underwent reverse transcription with random hexamers. TCRdb processed the immunoSEQ multiplex PCR reads anew with MiXCR; each CDR3 protein has one entry. This sample has about 150,000 distinct CDR3 sequences, with about 96% found just once. General study findings and limits: Clonal expansion was not seen in any Susac syndrome CD4+ T cell repertoire.

The CDR3 runs 13 residues. Germline lookup yields CDR1 SGDLS and CDR2 YYNGEE. V lost 0 bases and J 6 bases, leaving 9 bases between the germline ends. Worth noting for this clonotype: Its antigen is as yet unknown.

This clonotype was obtained from a human donor with Susac syndrome. The chain is built from TRBV9 and TRBJ1-1, with unresolved D. Material for sequencing was CD4+ T cells from PBMCs. CDR3 protein: CASSVGEIAEAFF. CDR3 DNA sequence: TGTGCCAGCAGCGTAGGAGAAATCGCTGAAGCTTTCTTT.